This T cell receptor (beta chain) comes out of a study of OX40 agonist ivuxolimab in advanced cancers. Study context: The patients' treatment was ivuxolimab, an agonistic anti-OX40 (CD134) antibody. Age averaged 60 years (range roughly 20 to 90), and around 78% were male. Partial responses were achieved by three patients, of whom one had hepatocellular carcinoma and two had cutaneous melanoma.

This clone has a single count. CDR1 SGHKS and CDR2 YYEKEE come from the germline V gene (reference sequence). V lost 3 bases, J lost 5 bases, and 14 bases lay in between. The CDR3 runs to 14 residues. Data came from immunoSEQ multiplex PCR; TCRdb stores just in-frame clones and leaves some out. The sample consists of 95,000 to 100,000 clones, less than 95% of them appearing once. The sequencing here drew on CD4+ or CD8+ T cells sorted from blood, taken in a trial of the OX40 agonist ivuxolimab. The clonotype was recovered from an adult with an advanced solid tumor such as melanoma, head and neck, liver or kidney cancer. The gene calls are TRBV5-5 and TRBJ1-1; perhaps TRBD1 as D (5 bases). The CDR3 region is CASSSTGGETEAFF. CDR3 sequence (DNA): TGTGCCAGCAGCTCAACAGGAGGAGAGACTGAAGCTTTCTTT.